This TCR beta chain was observed in a study of shared clonotypes between healthy human individuals. Across the whole study: The study used three CD4 naive, three CD4 memory, two CD8 naive and one CD8 memory plate per donor.

Concerning this clone: Its antigen is as yet unknown.

The CDR3 runs to 13 residues. V lost 5 bases and J lost 2, with 9 bases in between. The germline V gene has CDR1 SGHTA and CDR2 FQGTGA. Some 29,000 T cell genomes (roughly 190 ng DNA) went into each sorted-subset replicate. Here immunoSEQ multiplex PCR was the method, and the copy in TCRdb shows in-frame clones only, minus some. The sample records over a million clones, around 78% being singletons. Whole-study findings and limits: Non-shared clonotypes displayed generation probabilities falling below those of clonotypes present in all four donors.

Researchers partitioned CD4+ cells into CD45RA+ naive and CD45RA-negative memory subsets. The sequence was collected from a young man in good health. Some clones in this sample may be carry-over from other donors' samples. The J gene is TRBJ1-2, the V gene TRBV7-3; D unclear. Sequenced sample: memory CD4+ T cells from PBMCs. Subset here: CD45RA-negative fraction. CDR3 region: CASSPGHNYGYTF. The CDR3, as DNA: TGTGCCAGCAGCCCCGGGCACAACTATGGCTACACCTTC.